This TCR beta chain emerged from a study of T-cell memory formation after mild COVID-19. Study information: For the most part, TCR clusters were specific to one donor. Findings and limits, study-wide: Among contracting clones, CD4+ were mainly CM/EM and CD8+ enriched in EMRA. Some responding clones appeared in pre-infection memory, suggesting cross-reactive memory joined.

Germline CDR1 SGHVS, CDR2 FQNEAQ. The CDR3 is 16 residues long. The V gene end was trimmed by 3 bases and the J gene end by 1 base; junction bases not matched to a gene: 8. This clonotype showed up just a few times. Its matching antigen is unknown. TCRalpha and TCRbeta libraries used 5'RACE with constant-segment primers and UMIs. TCRdb reprocessed the 5' RACE reads via MiXCR and lists one record per CDR3 protein. The sample lists some 100,000 distinct CDR3 sequences, 11% occurring once. Sequenced material: PBMCs or a T cell subset sorted from them (not recorded which). The chain carries TRBV7-8 and TRBJ1-1; 7 nucleotides line up with TRBD1. This clonotype was obtained from a man younger than 30 who had mild COVID-19 (a few samples of this study predate the infection). Cell type and time point are not known. In nucleotides, the CDR3 is TGTGCCAGCAGCTTTCCTGAGGGACAGAAGAACACTGAAGCTTTCTTT. Amino acids: CASSFPEGQKNTEAFF.